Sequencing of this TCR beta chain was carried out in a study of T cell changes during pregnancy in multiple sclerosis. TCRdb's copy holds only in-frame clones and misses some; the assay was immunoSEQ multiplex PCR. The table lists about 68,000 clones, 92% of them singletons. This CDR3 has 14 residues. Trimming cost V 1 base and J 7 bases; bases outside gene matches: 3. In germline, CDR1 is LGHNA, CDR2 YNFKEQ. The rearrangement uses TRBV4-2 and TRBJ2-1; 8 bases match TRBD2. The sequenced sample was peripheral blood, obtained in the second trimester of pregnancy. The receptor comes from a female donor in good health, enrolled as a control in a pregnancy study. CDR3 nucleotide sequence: TGTGCCAGCAGCCAAGGACTAGCGTGGAATGAGCAGTTCTTC. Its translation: CASSQGLAWNEQFF.